The 22 T cell receptor beta chains in this list originate from one sample, sequenced in a study of blood T cell repertoires in COVID-19. Sequencing used immunoSEQ multiplex PCR; TCRdb keeps in-frame clones, though not all of them. The sample comprises roughly 250,000 clones, about 90% of which are singletons, and about 3.3% rests with the top ten. The sequencing sample was made of PBMCs or T cells enriched from blood (not recorded which). These receptor sequences come from a woman aged 40-49 years with acute COVID-19.

Only one count was recorded for this clone. This chain links TRBV7-6 with TRBJ2-1, with D perhaps TRBD2 (6 bases). This CDR3 is built from 15 residues. Germline V gene sequence: CDR1 SGHVS, CDR2 FNYEAQ. Deletions cut 5 bases from V and 8 bases from J, with 19 bases between. The CDR3 sequence: CASSPRDSPQDEQFF. The CDR3 region has the DNA TGTGCCAGCAGCCCCCGGGACTCACCACAAGATGAGCAGTTCTTC.

Only a few counts were recorded for this clone. V and J are TRBV14 and TRBJ1-1, with D uncertain. CDR1 SGHDN and CDR2 FVKESK come from the germline V gene. Trimming pared 5 bases from V and 4 bases from J, leaving 20 bases between. CDR3 size: 16 residues. The CDR3 DNA reads TGTGCCAGCAGCGGGTTGGGGAGGCTGGTCAGCACTGAAGCTTTCTTT. Translation gives CASSGLGRLVSTEAFF.

V usage is TRBV9 and J usage is TRBJ1-1; weak D call: TRBD1 (6 bases). V gave up 6 bases and J gave up 3 bases, with 15 bases separating them. The CDR3 is made up of 14 amino acids. CDR1 is SGDLS and CDR2 is YYNGEE in the germline V gene. The DNA for the CDR3 is TGTGCCAGCACCCCCGGGAGGGGGGACACTGAAGCTTTCTTT. This translates into CASTPGRGDTEAFF.

This chain joins TRBV7-8 and TRBJ2-2; D may be TRBD2 (6 bases). Germline-derived CDR1 and CDR2 are SGHVS and FQNEAQ. The CDR3 consists of 16 residues. V lost 4 bases and J 0 bases, leaving 12 bases between the germline ends. The CDR3 DNA reads as TGTGCCAGCAGCTCCCTTAGCGGCCCGAACACCGGGGAGCTGTTTTTT. This encodes CASSSLSGPNTGELFF.

CDR3 in amino acids: CASSYSRVRYNEQFF. CDR3 in DNA: TGTGCCAGCAGTTACAGCCGGGTAAGGTACAATGAGCAGTTCTTC. The chain is built from TRBV6-2 or TRBV6-3 and TRBJ2-1; no clear D gene. Germline CDR1 MNHEY, CDR2 SVGEGT. The CDR3 is 15 residues long. V was cut by 2 bases and J by 4 bases, with 12 bases left in between.

This chain's CDR3 is CASSEIGGTGELFF. The CDR3 coding sequence is TGTGCCAGCAGTGAAATAGGGGGCACCGGGGAGCTGTTTTTT. The chain links TRBV25-1 to TRBJ2-2, with D tentatively TRBD1 (6 bases). Germline-derived CDR1 and CDR2 are MGHDK and SYGVNS. The CDR3 runs to 14 residues. V dropped 2 bases and J dropped 4 bases, with 8 bases sitting between them. The full variable domain, completed using reference TRBV25-1 and TRBJ2-2, is EADIYQTPRYLVIGTGKKITLECSQTMGHDKMYWYQQDPGMELHLIHYSYGVNSTEKGDLSSESTVSRIRTEHFPLTLESARPSHTSQYLCASSEIGGTGELFFGEGSRLTVL.

The genes are TRBV19 and TRBJ2-1; 13 nucleotides align to TRBD2. CDR3 length: 16 amino acids. V dropped 7 bases and J dropped 7; count of bases not matched to a gene: 10. Germline V CDR1 and CDR2: LNHDA, SQIVND (reference sequence). The CDR3 sequence is CASTLLAGGPGNEQFF. CDR3 nucleotides: TGTGCCAGTACCTTACTAGCGGGAGGGCCGGGGAATGAGCAGTTCTTC.

The genes are TRBV29-1 and TRBJ2-7; TRBD2 is a possible D gene (6 bases). Germline CDR1 SQVTM, CDR2 ANQGSEA. The CDR3 contains 12 residues. V was cut by 4 bases and J by 5 bases, with 12 bases left in between. CDR3 nucleotides: TGCAGCGTTGTCGGGGGAACCCACGAGCAGTACTTC. It encodes CSVVGGTHEQYF.

This chain joins TRBV3-1 (or the pseudogene TRBV3-2) and TRBJ2-1; 13 bases line up with TRBD2. Per germline, CDR1 LGHDT and CDR2 YNNKEL (reference sequence). The length of the CDR3 is 18 residues. V gave up 4 bases and J gave up 2 bases; unmatched junction bases: 8. CDR3 in DNA: TGTGCCAGCAGCCGGAGACTAGCGGGAGGAAAACCCTACAATGAGCAGTTCTTC. Its translation: CASSRRLAGGKPYNEQFF.

The J gene is TRBJ2-7, the V gene TRBV15; 14 nucleotides match TRBD2. V was pared by 1 base and J by 0 bases, with 8 bases of the junction left unmatched. This CDR3 has 19 amino acids. CDR1 and CDR2 from the germline V gene are LNHNV and YYDKDF (reference sequence). As DNA, the CDR3 is TGTGCCACCAGCAGAGGGACTAGCGGGAGGCTCGGCAGCTCCTACGAGCAGTACTTC. This sequence encodes CATSRGTSGRLGSSYEQYF.

The V and J genes are TRBV5-4 and TRBJ1-6; no reliable D call. The CDR3 covers 13 residues. Deletions cut 4 bases from V and 5 bases from J, with 7 bases between. Germline V lookup: CDR1 SGHNT, CDR2 YYREEE (reference sequence). The chain's CDR3 is CASSRDNNSPLHF. The CDR3 nucleotides are TGTGCCAGCAGCCGGGATAATAATTCACCCCTCCACTTT.

This sequence joins TRBV6-1 and TRBJ2-7, with 8 bases aligning to TRBD2. This CDR3 contains 17 residues. V was pared by 2 bases and J by 0 bases, with 9 bases of the junction left unmatched. The germline gives CDR1 MNHNS, CDR2 SASEGT. The CDR3 sequence: CASSEPLAGEISYEQYF. CDR3 in DNA: TGTGCCAGCAGTGAACCTCTAGCGGGCGAGATCTCCTACGAGCAGTACTTC.

This clone was detected only once. V and J are TRBV2 and TRBJ1-2; TRBD1 matches 8 bases. V shed 1 base and J 5 bases; nucleotides not matched to a gene: 3. The CDR3 loop spans 14 amino acids. From germline, CDR1 is SNHLY and CDR2 FYNNEI. The CDR3: CASSEDRGRYGYTF. In DNA, the CDR3 is TGTGCCAGCAGTGAAGACAGGGGGAGATATGGCTACACCTTC.

The V call is TRBV7-8, the J call TRBJ1-1; 7 bases line up with TRBD1. The V and J ends lost 5 bases and 1 base, in that order; junction bases with no gene match: 7. This CDR3 has 15 amino acids. Looked up from germline, CDR1 is SGHVS and CDR2 is FQNEAQ. This CDR3 reads CASSINRGSNTEAFF. As DNA, the CDR3 is TGTGCCAGCAGCATAAACAGGGGTTCGAACACTGAAGCTTTCTTT.

The chain employs TRBV6-5 and TRBJ2-5; D not resolved. The V end was cut by 6 bases, the J end by 0 bases, with 11 bases between. Germline V gene lookup returns CDR1 MNHEY and CDR2 SVGAGI. The CDR3 is made up of 14 amino acids. Here the CDR3 DNA reads TGTGCCAGCAGAGGCAACAGCTACCAAGAGACCCAGTACTTC. Encoded protein: CASRGNSYQETQYF.

In its sample, this clone was seen once. The J gene is TRBJ2-7, the V gene TRBV11-2; maybe TRBD2 (6 bases). The V end was cut by 0 bases, the J end by 6 bases, with 12 bases between. The CDR3 is 14 amino acids. Germline CDR1 reads SGHAT; CDR2 reads FQNNGV. CDR3 sequence (DNA): TGTGCCAGCAGCTTAGAGGCTAGCGACCTCGAGCAGTACTTC. Translated, it gives CASSLEASDLEQYF. Variable domain in full (rest from reference TRBV11-2 and TRBJ2-7): EAGVAQSPRYKIIEKRQSVAFWCNPISGHATLYWYQQILGQGPKLLIQFQNNGVVDDSQLPKDRFSAERLKGVDSTLKIQPAKLEDSAVYLCASSLEASDLEQYFGPGTRLTVT.

This clone was recorded a few times. This chain connects TRBV2 to TRBJ2-3; 8 nucleotides agree with TRBD2. Trimming removed 8 bases from V and 2 bases from J; junction bases left unmatched: 9. Germline V CDR1 and CDR2: SNHLY, FYNNEI. This CDR3 spans 15 amino acids. The CDR3 loop reads CASRPFSGNTDTQYF. The CDR3 DNA reads as TGTGCCAGCCGACCCTTTAGCGGGAACACAGATACGCAGTATTTT. Full variable domain (outside the CDR3, taken from reference TRBV2 and TRBJ2-3): EPEVTQTPSHQVTQMGQEVILRCVPISNHLYFYWYRQILGQKVEFLVSFYNNEISEKSEIFDDQFSVERPDGSNFTLKIRSTKLEDSAMYFCASRPFSGNTDTQYFGPGTRLTVL.

The genes are TRBV6-4 and TRBJ1-5; D is perhaps TRBD1 (6 bases). Germline CDR1 and CDR2: MRHNA and SNTAGT. This CDR3 has 14 residues. Deletions cut 2 bases from V and 2 bases from J, with 7 bases between. CDR3 sequence: CASSDAGGNQPQHF. The CDR3 nucleotides read TGTGCCAGCAGTGACGCAGGGGGCAATCAGCCCCAGCATTTT.

A remark on this clone: Given a much more abundant clone one base away, this may be a read error. The rearrangement uses TRBV5-5 and TRBJ2-7; D gene uncertain. The germline CDR1 and CDR2 sequences are SGHKS and YYEKEE (reference sequence). The V and J ends lost 4 bases and 0 bases respectively, with 2 bases between them. The CDR3 runs 11 residues. The CDR3 protein is CASSHSYEQYF. CDR3 bases: TGTGCCAGCAGCCACTCCTACGAGCAGTACTTC.

This clone was detected a few times. V is TRBV5-1 and J is TRBJ2-7, with 8 bases identical to TRBD2. The V segment lost 3 bases and the J segment 0 bases; nucleotides outside the gene matches: 5. This CDR3 is 15 amino acids long. Germline V CDR1 and CDR2: SGHRS, YFSETQ. The DNA of the CDR3 is TGCGCCAGCAGCTCCAGCGGGAGTAGCTCCTACGAGCAGTACTTC. This codes for CASSSSGSSSYEQYF.

The chain uses TRBV2 and TRBJ2-7; D may be TRBD1 (6 bases). This CDR3 is built from 15 residues. Trimming cost V 1 base and J 4 bases, with 14 bases left between them. CDR1 and CDR2 from the germline V gene are SNHLY and FYNNEI. CDR3 sequence: CASSEGLWTEYEQYF. CDR3 bases: TGTGCCAGCAGTGAAGGTTTGTGGACAGAATACGAGCAGTACTTC.

Only one count was recorded for this clone. This chain connects TRBV7-9 to TRBJ2-3, with 7 positions matching TRBD2. This CDR3 contains 16 residues. The germline V gene has CDR1 SEHNR and CDR2 FQNEAQ (reference sequence). The ends lost 5 bases at V and 3 bases at J; junction bases unmatched: 11. Written as DNA, the CDR3 is TGTGCCAGCAGCCCGTCTCTTGGTAGCGGGACAGATACGCAGTATTTT. Residues: CASSPSLGSGTDTQYF. Using reference TRBV7-9 and TRBJ2-3 for the parts outside the CDR3, the full variable domain is DTGVSQNPRHKITKRGQNVTFRCDPISEHNRLYWYRQTLGQGPEFLTYFQNEAQLEKSRLLSDRFSAERPKGSFSTLEIQRTEQGDSAMYLCASSPSLGSGTDTQYFGPGTRLTVL.